Shown below are 25 T cell receptor beta chains from a single sample sequenced in a study of yellow fever vaccine responses in identical twins. Each CDR3 protein gets one entry after TCRdb re-called the RT-PCR reads with MiXCR. This table has under 25,000 distinct CDR3 sequences, roughly 78% appearing once. Sequencing used T cells from blood (PBMCs), unsorted or a sorted subset (not recorded which), obtained before or after yellow fever vaccination (not recorded which). Receptor source: a woman aged 18-29 years who received the yellow fever vaccine.

The J gene is TRBJ2-1, the V gene TRBV18, with a possible D match to TRBD1 (6 bases). The V gene's germline CDR1 is KGHSH and CDR2 LQKENI. The CDR3 length is 15 residues. V gave up 3 bases and J gave up 4 bases, with 13 bases separating them. DNA for the CDR3: TGTGCCAGCTCACCCATAAGACAGGAATACAATGAGCAGTTCTTC. Protein sequence: CASSPIRQEYNEQFF.

This chain connects TRBV18 to TRBJ2-7; a possible D gene is TRBD1 (6 bases). Germline V gene lookup returns CDR1 KGHSH and CDR2 LQKENI. V lost 5 bases, J lost 5 bases, and 7 bases lay in between. The CDR3 spans 11 residues. The CDR3 nucleotides read TGTGCCAGCTCATCAGGGGACGAGCAGTACTTC. Protein: CASSSGDEQYF.

This clonotype was observed a single time. V usage is TRBV21-1 and J usage is TRBJ2-7. TRBV21-1 is designated a pseudogene. The CDR3 totals 15 residues. CDR3 region: CASSKVEDGHYEQYV. Here the CDR3 DNA reads TGTGCCAGCAGCAAAGTCGAAGACGGGCACTACGAGCAGTACGTC.

This rearrangement joins TRBV2 to TRBJ2-1, with D possibly called TRBD1 or TRBD2 (5 bases each). The CDR3 sequence is 16 residues long. Deletions cut 0 bases from V and 14 bases from J, with 23 bases between. Germline CDR1 is SNHLY and CDR2 is FYNNEI. The CDR3 nucleotides are TGTGCCAGCAGTGAAGCAGGACTGAGGGGCACCGTGAGGAAGTTCTTC. Residues: CASSEAGLRGTVRKFF.

Only a few counts were recorded for this clonotype. The genes are TRBV24-1 and TRBJ1-4, with D unclear. This CDR3 has 15 amino acids. Germline V gene data show CDR1 as KGHDR and CDR2 as SFDVKD. V was pared by 3 bases and J by 1 base, with 8 bases between. CDR3 sequence: CATSDRGGTNEKLFF. The CDR3 bases are TGTGCCACCAGTGATCGGGGAGGAACTAATGAAAAACTGTTTTTT.

This clonotype was recorded a few times. V is TRBV6-5 and J is TRBJ1-1, with no clear D. The CDR3 runs to 15 residues. V was cut by 3 bases and J by 4 bases, with 15 bases left in between. Germline lookup yields CDR1 MNHEY and CDR2 SVGAGI. The CDR3 nucleotides are TGTGCCAGCAGTTATAGGTTGGAAGGTAGCACTGAAGCTTTCTTT. As protein: CASSYRLEGSTEAFF.

This clonotype was seen more than once but under ten times. The chain joins TRBV4-1 to TRBJ2-7, with D tentatively TRBD1 or TRBD2 (5 bases each). V dropped 1 base and J dropped 3 bases, with 10 bases sitting between them. This CDR3 has 14 residues. The germline V gene has CDR1 MGHRA and CDR2 YSYEKL. The CDR3 nucleotides are TGCGCCAGCAGCCAAGTGGGACCGAGCTACGAGCAGTACTTC. It encodes CASSQVGPSYEQYF.

V usage is TRBV6-1 and J usage is TRBJ2-3; TRBD2 agrees at 10 bases. The CDR3 has 17 amino acids. The ends lost 0 bases at V and 9 bases at J; junction bases unmatched: 12. The germline V gene encodes CDR1 MNHNS and CDR2 SASEGT. CDR3 amino acids: CASSEAGLAGVMRTQYF. The CDR3 bases are TGTGCCAGCAGTGAAGCGGGGCTAGCGGGAGTAATGCGAACGCAGTATTTT.

The chain couples TRBV10-1 to TRBJ2-3, with D maybe TRBD2 (6 bases). Trimming stripped 0 bases from V and 5 bases from J, with 9 bases between. The CDR3 is made up of 14 amino acids. Germline V gene data show CDR1 as WNHNN and CDR2 as SYGVQD (reference sequence). CDR3 loop: CASSESVGGDTQYF. DNA for the CDR3: TGCGCCAGCAGTGAGTCGGTGGGGGGAGATACGCAGTATTTT.

This clonotype was counted between two and nine times. V and J are TRBV29-1 and TRBJ2-1; D is possibly TRBD1 or TRBD2 (5 bases each). The germline gives CDR1 SQVTM, CDR2 ANQGSEA. The CDR3 runs to 12 residues. CDR3 nucleotides: TGCAACGGCCGGGACGTCTACAATGAGCAGTTCTTC. As protein: CNGRDVYNEQFF.

This clonotype was detected a few times. The CDR3 DNA reads TGTGCCAGCAGCGGCCGCACTGGGGCCAACGTCCTGACTTTC. Its protein is CASSGRTGANVLTF. The rearrangement uses TRBV7-9 and TRBJ2-6; D gene unclear. With 5 bases removed from V and 2 bases from J, the gap between germline ends came to 7 bases. The CDR3 is made up of 14 amino acids. Germline V gives CDR1 SEHNR, CDR2 FQNEAQ (reference sequence).

The chain uses TRBV20-1 and TRBJ2-7; 8 bases agree with TRBD1. The CDR3 has 13 amino acids. V was clipped by 3 bases and J by 3 bases; unmatched bases: 4. Per the germline V gene, CDR1 is DFQATT and CDR2 is SNEGSKA (reference sequence). The CDR3 is CSASGTGFYEQYF. As DNA, the CDR3 is TGCAGTGCTAGCGGGACAGGATTCTACGAGCAGTACTTC.

This clonotype occurred a few times. The chain combines TRBV19 with TRBJ1-1; D is possibly TRBD1 (5 bases). The CDR3 sequence is 13 residues long. The germline V gene has CDR1 LNHDA and CDR2 SQIVND (reference sequence). Trimming stripped 7 bases from V and 7 bases from J, with 16 bases between. CDR3 nucleotides: TGTGCCAGTAATCAGGGCCTACCAGGTGAAGCTTTCTTT. Translation: CASNQGLPGEAFF.

This sequence joins TRBV3-1 and TRBJ2-7; 7 positions agree with TRBD1. Germline lookup yields CDR1 LGHDT and CDR2 YNNKEL (reference sequence). The junction had 2 bases not matched to a gene; V was cut back by 6 bases and J by 6 bases. The CDR3 loop spans 11 amino acids. The CDR3 loop is CASSPGGEQYF. As DNA, the CDR3 is TGTGCCAGCAGTCCAGGGGGCGAGCAGTACTTC.

The rearrangement links TRBV29-1 to TRBJ2-7; D is unresolved. Looked up from germline, CDR1 is SQVTM and CDR2 is ANQGSEA. The CDR3 covers 12 residues. V lost 1 base and J lost 3, with 7 bases in between. CDR3 sequence: CSVEGRHYEQYF. The CDR3 DNA reads TGCAGCGTTGAAGGACGGCACTACGAGCAGTACTTC.

This clonotype was detected only once. This chain uses TRBV5-1 with TRBJ2-1; TRBD1 matches 7 bases. Unmatched junction bases numbered 11, after V lost 4 bases and J lost 7 bases. The V gene's germline CDR1 is SGHRS and CDR2 YFSETQ. The CDR3 totals 15 residues. The DNA of the CDR3 is TGCGCCAGCAGCCAGACACCGACAGGGCTGAATGAGCAGTTCTTC. As protein: CASSQTPTGLNEQFF.

The V gene is TRBV10-3, the J gene TRBJ1-5; tentatively, D is TRBD1 (5 bases). The V gene lost 0 bases and the J gene lost 2 bases, with 8 bases spanning the gap. CDR3 length: 15 residues. CDR1 and CDR2 from the germline V gene are ENHRY and SYGVKD. CDR3 residues: CAISESGGGNQPQHF. The CDR3 DNA reads TGTGCCATCAGTGAGTCAGGAGGGGGCAATCAGCCCCAGCATTTT.

Comments on this clonotype: A junction boundary mismatches the germline segment, possibly from a read error. This sequence joins TRBV29-1 and TRBJ2-1; D is perhaps TRBD2 (5 bases). Germline V gene sequence: CDR1 SQVTM, CDR2 ANQGSEA. The length of the CDR3 is 14 residues. The CDR3 DNA is TGCAGCCTTGAGGGCCCGGGTATGGTGTATGAGCAGTTCTTC. Its translation: CSLEGPGMVYEQFF.

This clonotype has just a few counts. The chain carries TRBV29-1 and TRBJ2-1, with D possibly being TRBD1 (6 bases). Germline CDR1 is SQVTM and CDR2 is ANQGSEA. The CDR3 is 13 amino acids. The V end was cut by 8 bases, the J end by 2 bases, with 13 bases between. CDR3 DNA sequence: TGCAGCCTAGGGGGAGTCCCCTACAATGAGCAGTTCTTC. This encodes CSLGGVPYNEQFF.

V usage is TRBV5-6 and J usage is TRBJ1-6; D not resolved. The CDR3 spans 14 residues. Per the germline V gene, CDR1 is SGHDT and CDR2 is YYEEEE. V dropped 0 bases and J dropped 5 bases, with 6 bases sitting between them. This chain's CDR3 is CASSLGYNNSPLHF. DNA for the CDR3: TGTGCCAGCAGCTTGGGGTACAATAATTCACCCCTCCACTTT.

The chain has TRBV3-1 and TRBJ1-3; weak D call: TRBD1 (6 bases). Germline V gene lookup returns CDR1 LGHDT and CDR2 YNNKEL (reference sequence). The V and J ends lost 2 bases and 7 bases respectively, with 9 bases between them. The length of the CDR3 is 13 residues. In nucleotides, the CDR3 is TGTGCCAGCAGCCAAAAAGGGGGTAACACCATATATTTT. It codes for CASSQKGGNTIYF.

The chain has TRBV10-3 and TRBJ1-5, with D tentatively TRBD1 (5 bases). CDR1 is ENHRY and CDR2 is SYGVKD in the germline V gene. V was trimmed by 0 bases and J by 4 bases, leaving 13 bases between them. This CDR3 comprises 16 residues. The CDR3 is CAISESGDGLNQPQHF. CDR3 coding DNA: TGTGCCATCAGTGAGTCAGGGGACGGTTTAAATCAGCCCCAGCATTTT.

V is TRBV10-3 and J is TRBJ2-5, with a possible D match to TRBD1 (6 bases). This CDR3 comprises 14 residues. V lost 2 bases and J 1 base, leaving 8 bases between the germline ends. Germline values: CDR1 ENHRY, CDR2 SYGVKD. The CDR3 sequence: CAISEGGSQETQYF. CDR3 nucleotide sequence: TGTGCCATCAGTGAGGGGGGCTCCCAAGAGACCCAGTACTTC.

V is TRBV5-1 and J is TRBJ2-1, with a possible D match to TRBD2 (6 bases). This CDR3 spans 14 amino acids. Trimming took off 4 bases at V and 6 bases at J, with 14 bases between the two ends. Germline V gene lookup returns CDR1 SGHRS and CDR2 YFSETQ. CDR3 coding DNA: TGCGCCAGCAGCCCCGAGGAGGGTAGCAATGAGCAGTTCTTC. It codes for CASSPEEGSNEQFF.

The rearrangement links TRBV4-3 to TRBJ1-1, with TRBD1 as a possible D gene (5 bases). Per the germline V gene, CDR1 is LGHNA and CDR2 is YSLEER. This CDR3 contains 14 residues. Trimming took 1 base from V and 4 from J, leaving 10 bases between them. The CDR3 DNA sequence: TGCGCCAGCAGCCAAGGCGGGGCAGGCACTGAAGCTTTCTTT. As protein: CASSQGGAGTEAFF.